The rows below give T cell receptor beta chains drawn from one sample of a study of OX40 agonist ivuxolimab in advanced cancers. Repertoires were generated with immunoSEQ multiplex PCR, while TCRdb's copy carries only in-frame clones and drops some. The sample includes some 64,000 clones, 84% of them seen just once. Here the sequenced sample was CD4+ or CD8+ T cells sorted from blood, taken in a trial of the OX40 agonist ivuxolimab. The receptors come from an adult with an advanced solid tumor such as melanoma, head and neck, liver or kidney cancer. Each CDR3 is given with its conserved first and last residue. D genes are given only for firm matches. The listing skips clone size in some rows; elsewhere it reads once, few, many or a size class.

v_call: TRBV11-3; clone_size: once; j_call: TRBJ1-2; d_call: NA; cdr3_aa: CASSFTDRRVGYTF; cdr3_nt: TGTGCCAGCAGCTTTACCGACAGGAGGGTAGGCTACACCTTC
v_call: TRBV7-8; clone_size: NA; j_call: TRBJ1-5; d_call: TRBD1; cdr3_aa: CASSLSDRDQPQHF; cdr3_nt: TGTGCCAGCAGCTTAAGTGACAGGGATCAGCCCCAGCATTTT
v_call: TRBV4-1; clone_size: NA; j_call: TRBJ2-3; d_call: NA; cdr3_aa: CASSQGQGGVTDTQYF; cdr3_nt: TGCGCCAGCAGCCAAGGACAGGGAGGTGTGACAGATACGCAGTATTTT
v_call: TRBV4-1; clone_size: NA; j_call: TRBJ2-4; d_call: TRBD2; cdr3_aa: CASSFSTSGPLAKNIQYF; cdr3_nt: TGCGCCAGCAGCTTCAGCACTAGCGGGCCTCTAGCCAAAAACATTCAGTACTTC
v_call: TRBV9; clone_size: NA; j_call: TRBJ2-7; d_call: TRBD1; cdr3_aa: CASSRTGSSYEQYF; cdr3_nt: TGTGCCAGCAGCCGGACAGGGAGCTCCTACGAGCAGTACTTC
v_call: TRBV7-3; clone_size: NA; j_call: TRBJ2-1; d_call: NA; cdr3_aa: CASSLTGGWRNEQFF; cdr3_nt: TGTGCCAGCAGCTTAACGGGAGGATGGAGGAATGAGCAGTTCTTC
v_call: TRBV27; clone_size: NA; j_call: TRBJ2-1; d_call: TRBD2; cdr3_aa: CASSFTTSGRTRDYNEQFF; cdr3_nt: TGTGCCAGCAGTTTCACGACTAGCGGGAGGACTAGAGACTACAATGAGCAGTTCTTC
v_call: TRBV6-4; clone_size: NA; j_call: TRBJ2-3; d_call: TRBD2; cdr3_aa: CASSVGLAGTDTQYF; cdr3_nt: TGTGCCAGCAGTGTTGGACTAGCGGGCACAGATACGCAGTATTTT
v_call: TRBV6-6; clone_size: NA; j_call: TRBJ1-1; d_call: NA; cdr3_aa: CASTQQGLPGDEAFF; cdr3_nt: TGTGCCAGCACCCAACAGGGATTGCCTGGGGATGAAGCTTTCTTT
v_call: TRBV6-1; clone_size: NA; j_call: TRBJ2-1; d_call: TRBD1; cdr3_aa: CASIRDRGFYNEQFF; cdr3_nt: TGTGCCAGCATTAGGGACAGGGGTTTCTACAATGAGCAGTTCTTC
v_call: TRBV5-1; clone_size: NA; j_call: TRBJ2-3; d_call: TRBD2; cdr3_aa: CASSLSSGRTSGRRTDTQYF; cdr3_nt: TGCGCCAGCAGCTTGTCCTCAGGGAGGACTAGCGGGAGGCGGACAGATACGCAGTATTTT
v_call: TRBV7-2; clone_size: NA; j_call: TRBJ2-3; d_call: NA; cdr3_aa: CASTSFGSRTDTQYF; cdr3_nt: TGTGCCAGCACCTCCTTCGGTTCGCGCACAGATACGCAGTATTTT
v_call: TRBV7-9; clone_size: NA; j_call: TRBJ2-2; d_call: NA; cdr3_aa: CASSLIGGTGELFF; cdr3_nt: TGTGCCAGCAGCTTAATCGGGGGTACCGGGGAGCTGTTTTTT
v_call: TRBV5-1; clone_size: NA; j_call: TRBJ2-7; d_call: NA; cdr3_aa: CASSWGVMKHEQYF; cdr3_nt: TGCGCCAGCAGCTGGGGGGTGATGAAGCACGAGCAGTACTTC